One sample yielded the 26 T cell receptor beta chains listed below, sequenced in a study of metastatic and nonmetastatic thyroid tumors. Thyroid surgery had not been preceded by any treatment in any patient. TCRdb recomputed clones from the PCR reads via MiXCR. The profile covers about 35,000 clones, with around a fifth appearing a single time and 18% taken by the ten largest. Sequencing input: blood. Receptor source: a female donor with papillary thyroid cancer or a benign thyroid nodule (not recorded which). Some clones in this sample may be carry-over from other donors' samples.

There are a few counts of this clone. One end of the junction is discordant with germline, which a read error may explain. This sequence joins TRBV27 and TRBJ1-2, with 10 positions matching TRBD1. The CDR3 runs 16 residues. The germline gives CDR1 MNHEY, CDR2 SMNVEV (reference sequence). In DNA, the CDR3 is TGTGCCAGCAGCTTATCTGGGACAGGGGTTAACTATGGCTACACCTTC. The encoded protein is CASSLSGTGVNYGYTF.

The CDR3 reads CAISDTYEQYF. The DNA of the CDR3 is TGTGCCATCAGTGACACTTACGAGCAGTACTTC. The chain joins TRBV10-3 to TRBJ2-7, with D unclear. CDR1 ENHRY and CDR2 SYGVKD come from the germline V gene. CDR3 length: 11 residues. Trimming cost V 3 bases and J 4 bases, with 4 bases left between them.

This rearrangement joins TRBV6-1 to TRBJ2-1; no definite D call. V was pared by 5 bases and J by 8 bases, with 13 bases between. The CDR3 is 13 residues long. CDR1 and CDR2 (germline): MNHNS, SASEGT. CDR3: CASSWTSYDEQFF. CDR3 sequence (DNA): TGTGCCAGCAGTTGGACCTCTTACGATGAGCAGTTCTTC.

This clone was observed at least ten times. This chain uses TRBV11-3 with TRBJ2-3; 10 nucleotides agree with TRBD2. V was clipped by 5 bases and J by 3 bases; unmatched bases: 14. Germline V CDR1 and CDR2: SGHNT, YENEEA. There are 18 residues in the CDR3. This chain's CDR3 is CASSPEWGLAGVTDTQYF. CDR3 DNA sequence: TGTGCCAGCAGCCCAGAATGGGGGCTAGCGGGAGTGACAGATACGCAGTATTTT. The full variable domain, rest sourced from reference TRBV11-3 and TRBJ2-3, is EAGVVQSPRYKIIEKKQPVAFWCNPISGHNTLYWYLQNLGQGPELLIRYENEEAVDDSQLPKDRFSAERLKGVDSTLKIQPAELGDSAVYLCASSPEWGLAGVTDTQYFGPGTRLTVL.

This clone appeared many times. The genes are TRBV5-1 and TRBJ2-5; 10 nucleotides align to TRBD2. CDR1 and CDR2 from the germline V gene are SGHRS and YFSETQ. The V gene end was trimmed by 0 bases and the J gene end by 7 bases; junction bases not matched to a gene: 3. The CDR3 runs 14 residues. The CDR3 here is CASSLERTSGTQYF. The CDR3 region has the DNA TGCGCCAGCAGCTTGGAGCGGACTAGCGGGACCCAGTACTTC.

Many counts were recorded for this clone. The chain carries TRBV6-1 and TRBJ1-1; TRBD1 might be the D (5 bases). The germline gives CDR1 MNHNS, CDR2 SASEGT. The CDR3 runs 14 residues. The V end lost 5 bases, the J end lost 0 bases, and 10 bases lay between the germline ends. DNA for the CDR3: TGTGCCAGCAGTTGGGCAGGGTTGAACACTGAAGCTTTCTTT. It specifies CASSWAGLNTEAFF.

This clone appeared a few times. V gene TRBV12-3 or TRBV12-4 combines with J gene TRBJ2-1; 11 bases align to TRBD2. After removal of 6 bases from V and 8 bases from J, the junction contained 9 bases not matched to a gene. This CDR3 spans 15 amino acids. In DNA form, the CDR3 reads TGTGCCAGCAGCCTACTACTAGCGGGAGTTTATGAGCAGTTCTTC. Residues: CASSLLLAGVYEQFF.

V is TRBV20-1 and J is TRBJ2-7; 9 bases line up with TRBD1. The germline V gene has CDR1 DFQATT and CDR2 SNEGSKA (reference sequence). The CDR3 totals 12 residues. The trim removed 3 bases at V and 3 bases at J, leaving 0 bases unmatched. The CDR3 sequence is CSARTGGYEQYF. CDR3 nucleotides: TGCAGTGCTAGGACAGGGGGCTACGAGCAGTACTTC.

This clone showed up just a few times. A read error is possible here, since a much larger clone lies one base away. The V call is TRBV10-3, the J call TRBJ2-5; no clear D gene. The V gene's germline CDR1 is ENHRY and CDR2 SYGVKD. This CDR3 region has 13 residues. Deletions cut 5 bases from V and 1 base from J, with 8 bases between. CDR3 nucleotide sequence: TGTGCCATCAGTTCGCAGGCCCAAGAGACCCAGTACTTC. It yields the protein CAISSQAQETQYF.

In its sample, this clone ranks as medium-sized (0.01 to 0.1%). DNA of the CDR3: TGTGCCAGCAGGACCTGGAGCCAACCAAACACTGAAGCTTTCTTT. Its translation: CASRTWSQPNTEAFF. The rearrangement uses TRBV27 and TRBJ1-1; D is unresolved. The CDR3 is 15 amino acids. Germline-derived CDR1 and CDR2 are MNHEY and SMNVEV (reference sequence). The ends were cut back, 6 bases at V and 2 bases at J, with 16 bases in the middle.

This clone was detected a few times. The V and J genes are TRBV6-2 or TRBV6-3 and TRBJ2-1, with a weak D call TRBD2 (6 bases). This CDR3 is built from 18 residues. V dropped 4 bases and J dropped 0 bases, with 19 bases sitting between them. Per germline, CDR1 MNHEY and CDR2 SVGEGT. The CDR3 region is CASSSVCGRGGSYNEQFF. CDR3 DNA: TGTGCCAGCAGTTCGGTGTGTGGGCGGGGTGGCTCCTACAATGAGCAGTTCTTC.

CDR3 protein: CASSLIGGAPNEQFF. CDR3 DNA: TGTGCCAGCAGCTTAATCGGGGGGGCCCCCAATGAGCAGTTCTTC. The rearrangement uses TRBV11-2 and TRBJ2-1, with TRBD2 matching 8 bases. Germline values: CDR1 SGHAT, CDR2 FQNNGV. J gave up 6 bases and V 2 bases, and 6 bases lay outside the gene matches. The CDR3 has 15 residues.

With respect to this clone: Since a much larger clone is just one base distant, this may be a read error. The chain joins TRBV18 to TRBJ1-5; D is uncertain. In germline, CDR1 is KGHSH, CDR2 LQKENI. Trimming took off 0 bases at V and 9 bases at J, with 15 bases between the two ends. This CDR3 comprises 15 residues. The CDR3 DNA is TGTGCCAGCTCACCACCGTGCGTAGTTGGAGGGCCCCAGCATTTT. Amino acid sequence: CASSPPCVVGGPQHF.

The chain has TRBV6-1 and TRBJ2-1, with TRBD2 matching over 14 bases. Germline trimming cut 4 bases from V and 10 bases from J; bases unmatched to any gene: 9. From germline, CDR1 is MNHNS and CDR2 SASEGT. This CDR3 spans 16 amino acids. CDR3 residues: CASSGGTSGSLKEQFF. The CDR3 DNA follows: TGTGCCAGCAGTGGGGGGACTAGCGGGAGTCTGAAGGAGCAGTTCTTC.

This clone was detected only a few times. The chain recombines TRBV6-1 with TRBJ1-1, with 7 bases identical to TRBD1. Trimming at V came to 2 bases and at J to 7 bases, leaving 7 bases not matched to a gene. There are 14 residues in the CDR3. Germline V gene sequence: CDR1 MNHNS, CDR2 SASEGT. CDR3 DNA sequence: TGTGCCAGCAGTGAATCGTCACAGGGGAATGAAGCTTTCTTT. Translation: CASSESSQGNEAFF.

This clone has a handful of counts. V gene TRBV6-5 combines with J gene TRBJ2-5; the D is unclear. V was trimmed by 2 bases and J by 4 bases, leaving 17 bases between them. This CDR3 is built from 16 residues. From germline, CDR1 is MNHEY and CDR2 SVGAGI. CDR3 protein: CASSYGSVWPGETQYF. The CDR3 nucleotides read TGTGCCAGCAGTTACGGATCGGTATGGCCAGGAGAGACCCAGTACTTC.

This clone was counted ten times or more. The V gene is TRBV6-2 or TRBV6-3, the J gene TRBJ2-5, with 10 bases identical to TRBD2. The CDR3 is 17 amino acids. The germline V gene has CDR1 MNHEY and CDR2 SVGEGT. Germline trimming cut 7 bases from V and 9 bases from J; bases unmatched to any gene: 20. This CDR3 reads CASTNGVAGGAPGAQYF. DNA for the CDR3: TGTGCCAGCACCAACGGGGTAGCGGGAGGCGCCCCGGGGGCCCAGTACTTC.

This clone is judged medium-sized. Other DNA sequences in this specimen translate into the identical CDR3. The chain uses TRBV28 and TRBJ2-7; unclear D gene. Germline V gene lookup returns CDR1 MDHEN and CDR2 SYDVKM. V was trimmed by 3 bases and J by 2 bases, leaving 5 bases between them. The CDR3 loop spans 12 amino acids. This chain's CDR3 is CASSFSTYEQYF. In DNA form, the CDR3 reads TGTGCCAGCAGTTTTTCGACCTACGAGCAGTACTTC. Variable domain in full (rest from reference TRBV28 and TRBJ2-7): DVKVTQSSRYLVKRTGEKVFLECVQDMDHENMFWYRQDPGLGLRLIYFSYDVKMKEKGDIPEGYSVSREKKERFSLILESASTNQTSMYLCASSFSTYEQYFGPGTRLTVT.

In its sample, this clone was seen a few times. A much larger clone lies one base from this, so it may be a read error. The identical CDR3 is also encoded by other nucleotide sequences in the sample. This chain connects TRBV4-2 to TRBJ2-6, with D uncertain. V gave up 1 base and J gave up 0 bases, with 7 bases separating them. The CDR3 spans 16 residues. Germline loops: CDR1 LGHNA, CDR2 YNFKEQ. The CDR3 loop is CASSQGDSSGANVLTF. CDR3 nucleotides: TGTGCCAGCAGCCAAGGGGATAGCTCTGGGGCCAACGTCCTGACTTTC.

Note on this clone: One base away lies a much larger clone, so this may be a sequencing read error. V gene TRBV2 combines with J gene TRBJ2-5; D may be TRBD1 or TRBD2 (5 bases each). CDR3 length: 13 residues. Germline V gene data show CDR1 as SNHLY and CDR2 as FYNNEI. The DNA of the CDR3 is TGCGCCAGCAGTTATGAGGGGCCCTGGACCCAGTACTTC. It codes for CASSYEGPWTQYF.

By its share, this clone is medium-sized. This chain connects TRBV20-1 to TRBJ1-2, with D possibly TRBD1 on 6 matching bases. Germline-derived CDR1 and CDR2 are DFQATT and SNEGSKA (reference sequence). This CDR3 has 17 amino acids. Between the trimmed V and J ends, which lost 0 bases and 1 base, there was a span of 18 bases. The CDR3 loop reads CSARDEGRQESNYGYTF. The CDR3 nucleotides are TGCAGTGCTAGAGATGAAGGGCGACAGGAGAGTAACTATGGCTACACCTTC.

In this sample, this clone turned up many times. The chain carries TRBV11-2 and TRBJ2-3; D is unresolved. The CDR3 is 13 residues long. Germline values: CDR1 SGHAT, CDR2 FQNNGV. Between the trimmed V and J ends, which lost 3 bases and 2 bases, there was a span of 6 bases. CDR3 DNA: TGTGCCAGCAGCTTTAATCCCACAGATACGCAGTATTTT. Protein: CASSFNPTDTQYF.

The V and J genes are TRBV20-1 and TRBJ2-3; D is uncertain. CDR1 and CDR2 from the germline V gene are DFQATT and SNEGSKA (reference sequence). This CDR3 has 10 residues. The ends were cut back, 8 bases at V and 3 bases at J, with 6 bases in the middle. The CDR3 sequence is CSPITDTQYF. CDR3 coding DNA: TGCAGTCCGATTACAGATACGCAGTATTTT.

The V gene is TRBV5-4, the J gene TRBJ2-2, with a weak D call TRBD2 (6 bases). This CDR3 contains 15 residues. Germline V gene data show CDR1 as SGHNT and CDR2 as YYREEE (reference sequence). V was pared by 3 bases and J by 7 bases, with 16 bases between. The CDR3 bases are TGTGCCAGCAGCTCCCCCGGGACTCCCAACGGGGAGCTGTTTTTT. Translating gives CASSSPGTPNGELFF.

The sample holds many counts of this clone. This rearrangement joins TRBV28 to TRBJ2-1; TRBD2 matches 16 bases. The CDR3 runs 19 residues. From germline, CDR1 is MDHEN and CDR2 SYDVKM. J lost 8 bases, V lost 4 bases, and 14 bases had no gene match. CDR3: CASSSGGLAGGLLGDEQFF. In DNA, the CDR3 is TGTGCCAGCAGTTCGGGGGGACTAGCGGGAGGGCTTTTAGGTGATGAGCAGTTCTTC.

The rearrangement joins TRBV4-2 to TRBJ2-3; 8 bases line up with TRBD2. CDR3 length: 16 residues. Per the germline V gene, CDR1 is LGHNA and CDR2 is YNFKEQ. Trimming took 6 bases from V and 4 from J; bases not matched to a gene: 12. The CDR3 DNA follows: TGTGCCAGCAGTGAGTCAGCCGGGAGGGCTCCAGATACGCAGTATTTT. It is translated as CASSESAGRAPDTQYF.